The sequence of this T cell receptor beta chain was determined in a study of cytomegalovirus exposure and HLA in healthy donors. Overall study findings and caveats: Versus the approximately 700-donor mean, an Asian-associated ancestry cluster reportedly showed fewer N-insertions in a later analysis. The majority of CMV-associated TCR beta chains were reported as apparently HLA-restricted in a later analysis. TCR beta chains associated with HLA were, in a later analysis, more clonally expanded than equally common others.

In the PCR, 60 Vbeta and 13 Jbeta primers were used. TCRdb's copy holds only in-frame clones and misses some; the assay was immunoSEQ multiplex PCR. The sample includes about 130,000 clones, 75% to 85% of them seen just once. The CDR3 spans 17 residues. CDR1 and CDR2 from the germline V gene are MNHNS and SASEGT. V was shortened by 1 base and J by 5 bases, with 20 bases between the two germline ends. This clone was detected only a few times. The antigen is not known. Sequencing used PBMCs. The clonotype originates from a male donor in good health and CMV-seronegative. This chain connects TRBV6-1 to TRBJ2-5; D possibly corresponds to TRBD2 (7 bases). The CDR3, as DNA: TGTGCCAGCAGTGAAGAGCGAGGGGGGGATGTGGTGGAGACCCAGTACTTC. This translates into CASSEERGGDVVETQYF.